A single sample gave rise to the 24 T cell receptor beta chains below, sequenced in a study of beta chain features in type 1 diabetes. What was sequenced were expressed TCRB transcripts, since all of the isolated RNA had been reverse transcribed. Data came from immunoSEQ multiplex PCR; TCRdb stores just in-frame clones and leaves some out. This sample carries around 400,000 clones, 10% to 15% of them seen once, and the ten largest clones take 0.017%. What was sequenced was naive CD4+ T cells from blood. These receptors were taken from a man aged 18-30 years in good health.

The rearrangement links TRBV14 to TRBJ2-3; D perhaps matches TRBD1 (6 bases). The germline V gene has CDR1 SGHDN and CDR2 FVKESK. V was pared by 1 base and J by 0 bases, with 17 bases between. The CDR3 length is 18 residues. The CDR3 sequence: CASSQVTGRVRSTDTQYF. CDR3 DNA sequence: TGTGCCAGCAGCCAAGTGACAGGAAGGGTCCGGAGCACAGATACGCAGTATTTT.

This clone turned up a few times. The CDR3 loop is CASSGQGAAEAFF. For the CDR3, the DNA is TGTGCCAGCTCAGGGCAGGGGGCGGCTGAAGCTTTCTTT. The genes are TRBV18 and TRBJ1-1, with 8 bases lining up with TRBD1. Trimming removed 5 bases from V and 6 bases from J; junction bases left unmatched: 5. The germline V gene has CDR1 KGHSH and CDR2 LQKENI. The CDR3 runs to 13 residues.

This sequence joins TRBV5-4 and TRBJ1-2; 7 bases are shared with TRBD1. The trim removed 3 bases at V and 2 bases at J, leaving 1 base unmatched. CDR1 is SGHNT and CDR2 is YYREEE in the germline V gene (reference sequence). The CDR3 is 13 residues long. The DNA for the CDR3 is TGTGCCAGCAGCTCACAGGGGAACTATGGCTACACCTTC. Translation gives CASSSQGNYGYTF.

This clone turned up a few times. This chain joins TRBV27 and TRBJ2-3, with 8 bases identical to TRBD2. The germline CDR1 and CDR2 sequences are MNHEY and SMNVEV (reference sequence). V dropped 7 bases and J dropped 1; count of bases not matched to a gene: 10. This CDR3 has 16 residues. The CDR3 reads CASTTAQAGGTDTQYF. CDR3 sequence (DNA): TGTGCCAGCACCACGGCCCAAGCGGGGGGCACAGATACGCAGTATTTT.

This clone was counted a few times. The chain has TRBV25-1 and TRBJ2-7; D is unclear. Between the trimmed V and J ends, which lost 4 bases and 3 bases, there was a span of 7 bases. Germline CDR1 MGHDK, CDR2 SYGVNS. This CDR3 is 12 amino acids long. CDR3 nucleotide sequence: TGTGCCAGCAGTGTTCGAGGCTACGAGCAGTACTTC. Translating gives CASSVRGYEQYF.

The table lists this clone with a few counts. The gene calls are TRBV7-2 and TRBJ1-5, with D uncertain. The CDR3 spans 13 residues. Germline V gene lookup returns CDR1 SGHTA and CDR2 FQGNSA. V was pared by 3 bases and J by 4 bases, with 7 bases between. The CDR3 DNA sequence: TGTGCCAGCAGCTTCTCCCCGAATCAGCCCCAGCATTTT. Its translation is CASSFSPNQPQHF.

This rearrangement joins TRBV11-1 to TRBJ2-1, with 10 nucleotides matching TRBD2. The germline V gene has CDR1 SGHAT and CDR2 FQDESV (reference sequence). J was trimmed by 4 bases and V by 4 bases; bases with no gene match: 4. The CDR3 is 15 residues long. The CDR3 nucleotides are TGTGCCAGCAGCTCCACTAGCGGGACTTACAATGAGCAGTTCTTC. Protein product: CASSSTSGTYNEQFF.

The genes are TRBV5-1 and TRBJ2-2, with 8 bases matching TRBD1. Germline CDR1 reads SGHRS; CDR2 reads YFSETQ. This CDR3 is 16 amino acids long. The V gene end was trimmed by 2 bases and the J gene end by 2 bases; junction bases not matched to a gene: 5. The CDR3 nucleotides are TGCGCCAGCAGCTTACGTGGACAGGGCAACACCGGGGAGCTGTTTTTT. Amino acid sequence: CASSLRGQGNTGELFF.

The V and J genes are TRBV7-9 and TRBJ1-1; no clear D. CDR1 is SEHNR, CDR2 FQNEAQ, per germline (reference sequence). The ends were cut back, 5 bases at V and 4 bases at J, with 11 bases in the middle. The CDR3 has 13 amino acids. The CDR3 loop is CASSSVGGTEAFF. The CDR3 DNA follows: TGTGCCAGCAGCAGCGTAGGAGGCACTGAAGCTTTCTTT.

This chain connects TRBV28 to TRBJ1-2; a possible D gene is TRBD1 (6 bases). The germline V and J ends were trimmed by 6 bases and 3 bases, with 11 bases remaining between them. Germline V gene data show CDR1 as MDHEN and CDR2 as SYDVKM. This CDR3 has 13 residues. This CDR3 is CASRAQGDYGYTF. For the CDR3, the DNA is TGTGCCAGCAGGGCACAGGGTGACTATGGCTACACCTTC.

The table lists this clone with a few counts. V is TRBV4-2 and J is TRBJ1-2; 7 bases are a match to TRBD1. The CDR3 has 15 residues. J gave up 8 bases and V 0 bases, and 9 bases lay outside the gene matches. Germline-derived CDR1 and CDR2 are LGHNA and YNFKEQ. CDR3 protein: CASSQDHTGDRGYTF. Here the CDR3 DNA reads TGTGCCAGCAGCCAAGACCATACAGGGGATCGCGGCTACACCTTC.

The rearrangement links TRBV30 to TRBJ2-7; TRBD1 agrees at 7 bases. The CDR3 length is 15 residues. The germline gives CDR1 GTSNPN, CDR2 SVGIG (reference sequence). V lost 2 bases, J lost 6 bases, and 13 bases stayed unmatched. CDR3 sequence: CAWSLGGAPTTEQYF. The CDR3 region has the DNA TGTGCCTGGAGTTTAGGGGGCGCACCCACAACCGAGCAGTACTTC.

The rearrangement links TRBV14 to TRBJ2-7, with a possible D match to TRBD1 (6 bases). Germline V CDR1 and CDR2: SGHDN, FVKESK. The CDR3 length is 12 residues. With 4 bases removed from V and 13 bases from J, the gap between germline ends came to 17 bases. The CDR3 loop reads CASSPSGQGRYF. The CDR3 region has the DNA TGTGCCAGCAGCCCCTCCGGCCAGGGGCGTTACTTC.

The chain uses TRBV5-8 and TRBJ2-5; D not resolved. The germline gives CDR1 SGHTS, CDR2 YDEGEE. This CDR3 comprises 12 residues. V was clipped by 4 bases and J by 4 bases, with 8 bases between them. In DNA, the CDR3 is TGTGCCAGCAGCCCTAATTCAGAGACCCAGTACTTC. This gives the protein CASSPNSETQYF.

This clone was counted between two and nine times. V gene TRBV5-6 combines with J gene TRBJ1-5, with D hard to call. Germline values: CDR1 SGHDT, CDR2 YYEEEE. V gave up 3 bases and J gave up 6 bases, with 10 bases separating them. This CDR3 contains 13 residues. CDR3 in DNA: TGTGCCAGCAGCTCCCAATCGGGTCAGCCCCAGCATTTT. This translates into CASSSQSGQPQHF.

This clone was counted a few times. The chain recombines TRBV7-3 with TRBJ2-7, with a tentative D call TRBD1 (6 bases). V was cut by 2 bases and J by 2 bases, with 7 bases left in between. Germline loops: CDR1 SGHTA, CDR2 FQGTGA. The CDR3 totals 13 residues. The chain's CDR3 is CASSLQGPYEQYF. The CDR3 region has the DNA TGTGCCAGCAGCTTACAGGGGCCCTACGAGCAGTACTTC.

This clone was seen only a few times. The chain uses TRBV6-1 and TRBJ2-7; 11 bases agree with TRBD2. Germline V CDR1 and CDR2: MNHNS, SASEGT. The V and J ends lost 8 bases and 1 base, in that order; junction bases with no gene match: 7. This CDR3 is 15 amino acids long. The DNA for the CDR3 is TGTGCCAGCGGATCCGGGACTAGCGGATCCTACGAGCAGTACTTC. It encodes CASGSGTSGSYEQYF.

This clone showed up just a few times. The genes are TRBV5-1 and TRBJ2-7, with 10 nucleotides matching TRBD1. The CDR3 contains 15 residues. Germline values: CDR1 SGHRS, CDR2 YFSETQ. With V trimmed by 0 bases and J by 4 bases, 4 bases remained unmatched. CDR3 amino acids: CASSLDADRGYEQYF. Here the CDR3 DNA reads TGCGCCAGCAGCTTGGATGCGGACAGGGGGTACGAGCAGTACTTC.

The table lists this clone with a few counts. This chain connects TRBV4-3 to TRBJ1-2; D not certain. This CDR3 contains 15 residues. Germline V gene sequence: CDR1 LGHNA, CDR2 YSLEER. Trimming shortened V by 2 bases and J by 0 bases, and 10 bases separated the two germline ends. CDR3: CASSQRGVTNYGYTF. The CDR3 DNA follows: TGCGCCAGCAGCCAACGGGGTGTCACTAACTATGGCTACACCTTC.

V gene TRBV9 combines with J gene TRBJ2-5; TRBD2 is a possible D gene (5 bases). This CDR3 is built from 16 residues. Germline V lookup: CDR1 SGDLS, CDR2 YYNGEE. V lost 1 base to trimming and J lost 2 bases, with 15 bases between them. The CDR3 spells CASSVRSEGRQETQYF. The DNA of the CDR3 is TGTGCCAGCAGCGTACGGTCCGAGGGCCGACAAGAGACCCAGTACTTC.

This clone was picked up a small number of times. V gene TRBV19 combines with J gene TRBJ1-1; weak D call: TRBD1 (5 bases). Deletions cut 7 bases from V and 3 bases from J, with 15 bases between. The germline gives CDR1 LNHDA, CDR2 SQIVND (reference sequence). CDR3 length: 14 residues. CDR3 DNA sequence: TGTGCCAGTAATTCGGGGGGTGTTGACACTGAAGCTTTCTTT. Its protein product is CASNSGGVDTEAFF.

The chain joins TRBV9 to TRBJ1-2; D perhaps matches TRBD1 (5 bases). This CDR3 is built from 14 residues. Trimming stripped 4 bases from V and 4 bases from J, with 14 bases between. The germline gives CDR1 SGDLS, CDR2 YYNGEE. The CDR3, as DNA: TGTGCCAGCAGCCCCACGGGGGAGGTCTATGGCTACACCTTC. Its translation is CASSPTGEVYGYTF.

This clone showed up just a few times. J is TRBJ2-3 and V is TRBV2; TRBD2 agrees at 10 bases. Trimming removed 5 bases from V and 1 base from J; junction bases left unmatched: 3. This CDR3 is 15 amino acids long. Germline CDR1 SNHLY, CDR2 FYNNEI. CDR3 nucleotide sequence: TGTGCCAGCAGTTGGCTAGCGGGAGGCACAGATACGCAGTATTTT. Protein: CASSWLAGGTDTQYF.

This clone was seen more than once but under ten times. V usage is TRBV5-1 and J usage is TRBJ2-7; D unresolved. Germline V gene lookup returns CDR1 SGHRS and CDR2 YFSETQ. V lost 0 bases to trimming and J lost 4 bases, with 14 bases between them. The CDR3 loop spans 15 amino acids. The CDR3 sequence is CASSLVSQPRYEQYF. CDR3 nucleotide sequence: TGCGCCAGCAGCTTGGTTTCCCAGCCCAGGTACGAGCAGTACTTC. Full variable domain (missing parts from reference TRBV5-1 and TRBJ2-7): KAGVTQTPRYLIKTRGQQVTLSCSPISGHRSVSWYQQTPGQGLQFLFEYFSETQRNKGNFPGRFSGRQFSNSRSEMNVSTLELGDSALYLCASSLVSQPRYEQYFGPGTRLTVT.